Shown below are 23 T cell receptor beta chains from a single sample sequenced in a study of blood T cell repertoires in COVID-19. This table comes from immunoSEQ multiplex PCR, and its TCRdb copy is limited to in-frame clones, with some not included. The sample carries roughly 290,000 clones, 89% recorded once. The specimen sequenced was peripheral blood. All receptors derive from an older woman with acute or convalescent COVID-19.

The chain couples TRBV20-1 to TRBJ1-1; D unresolved. Germline assignment: CDR1 DFQATT and CDR2 SNEGSKA (reference sequence). Trimming left V 3 bases short and J 0 bases short, with 8 bases between. The CDR3 consists of 13 residues. CDR3 DNA sequence: TGCAGTGCTAGTAAAACAGTGAACACTGAAGCTTTCTTT. As protein: CSASKTVNTEAFF.

The CDR3 nucleotides are TGTGCCAGCAGGAGGACTAGCGGGAGACAAGAGACCCAGTACTTC. It translates to CASRRTSGRQETQYF. The chain carries TRBV27 and TRBJ2-5; TRBD2 agrees at 13 bases. J was trimmed by 2 bases and V by 6 bases; bases with no gene match: 3. Per germline, CDR1 MNHEY and CDR2 SMNVEV (reference sequence). This CDR3 is built from 15 residues.

The table lists this clone with a few counts. The CDR3 sequence: CASSLRGKSRDQPQHF. CDR3 DNA sequence: TGTGCCAGCAGTTTAAGGGGGAAGTCGCGGGATCAGCCCCAGCATTTT. The rearrangement joins TRBV27 to TRBJ1-5, with TRBD1 as a possible D gene (6 bases). This CDR3 is built from 16 residues. The V gene's germline CDR1 is MNHEY and CDR2 SMNVEV (reference sequence). The V gene lost 2 bases and the J gene lost 5 bases, with 16 bases spanning the gap.

The chain has TRBV7-9 and TRBJ1-1; perhaps TRBD1 as D (6 bases). Germline V gene lookup returns CDR1 SEHNR and CDR2 FQNEAQ (reference sequence). Trimming removed 3 bases from V and 11 bases from J, with 13 bases in between. This CDR3 has 12 residues. As DNA, the CDR3 is TGTGCCAGCAGCTTGGGGGCAGCGGCGGCTTTCTTT. This gives the protein CASSLGAAAAFF.

J is TRBJ2-2 and V is TRBV12-5, with 14 bases matching TRBD2. The CDR3 is 16 amino acids. V was clipped by 3 bases and J by 6 bases; unmatched bases: 3. CDR1 is LGHNT and CDR2 is FRNRAP in the germline V gene. For the CDR3, the DNA is TGTGCTAGTGGTTTAACGGGACTAGCGGGAGCCGGGGAGCTGTTTTTT. This gives the protein CASGLTGLAGAGELFF.

The chain links TRBV7-9 to TRBJ2-5; 9 bases match TRBD1. After removal of 5 bases from V and 5 bases from J, the junction contained 9 bases not matched to a gene. Germline CDR1 is SEHNR and CDR2 is FQNEAQ (reference sequence). The CDR3 is 15 amino acids. CDR3 sequence: CASSQALDRGETQYF. CDR3 coding DNA: TGTGCCAGCAGCCAAGCCTTGGACAGGGGTGAGACCCAGTACTTC.

CDR3 in DNA: TGTGCCAGCAGCCCCGACAGGGGAGGTCAAGAGACCCAGTACTTC. This translates into CASSPDRGGQETQYF. V is TRBV7-3 and J is TRBJ2-5; TRBD1 matches 8 bases. CDR1 SGHTA and CDR2 FQGTGA come from the germline V gene. This CDR3 has 15 residues. J lost 2 bases, V lost 5 bases, and 7 bases had no gene match. Full variable domain (outside the CDR3, taken from reference TRBV7-3 and TRBJ2-5): GAGVSQTPSNKVTEKGKYVELRCDPISGHTALYWYRQSLGQGPEFLIYFQGTGAADDSGLPNDRFFAVRPEGSVSTLKIQRTERGDSAVYLCASSPDRGGQETQYFGPGTRLLVL.

The gene calls are TRBV9 and TRBJ1-1; 11 bases fit TRBD1. CDR3 length: 17 amino acids. V gave up 2 bases and J gave up 3 bases; unmatched junction bases: 9. Germline assignment: CDR1 SGDLS and CDR2 YYNGEE. In DNA, the CDR3 is TGTGCCAGCAGCGTTGGGGGACAGGGGGTCGCGGACACTGAAGCTTTCTTT. Amino acids: CASSVGGQGVADTEAFF.

The chain combines TRBV2 with TRBJ2-1, with TRBD1 as a possible D gene (6 bases). CDR3 length equals 13 residues. The V end lost 0 bases, the J end lost 10 bases, and 10 bases lay between the germline ends. The germline V gene encodes CDR1 SNHLY and CDR2 FYNNEI. Written as DNA, the CDR3 is TGTGCCAGCAGTGAAGCGGGTGGGGGCGAGCAGTTCTTC. Translation: CASSEAGGGEQFF.

This chain links TRBV2 with TRBJ1-3; D gene uncertain. The CDR3 has 14 amino acids. V was cut by 7 bases and J by 0 bases, with 10 bases left in between. Germline V gene lookup returns CDR1 SNHLY and CDR2 FYNNEI. The CDR3 here is CASTLGNSGNTIYF. CDR3 nucleotide sequence: TGTGCCAGCACCCTCGGGAACTCTGGAAACACCATATATTTT.

The chain is built from TRBV6-5 and TRBJ1-5; 11 bases match TRBD1. V trimming: 10 bases; J trimming: 5 bases; junction bases outside the gene matches: 10. There are 15 residues in the CDR3. CDR1 is MNHEY and CDR2 is SVGAGI in the germline V gene. The CDR3 coding sequence is TGTGCCACTATCTCCCGGGACAGGGGGTATCAGCCCCAGCATTTT. This translates into CATISRDRGYQPQHF.

This sequence joins TRBV11-2 and TRBJ1-2; possible D gene TRBD1, 6 bases. Germline V gene lookup returns CDR1 SGHAT and CDR2 FQNNGV. Trimming took off 8 bases at V and 8 bases at J, with 18 bases between the two ends. The CDR3 spans 13 residues. CDR3 sequence: CASSTAGAFGYTF. The DNA for the CDR3 is TGTGCCAGCTCCACCGCAGGGGCTTTCGGCTACACCTTC.

The V call is TRBV5-6, the J call TRBJ2-5, with TRBD1 identical over 9 bases. The CDR3 extends over 14 amino acids. J was trimmed by 1 base and V by 4 bases; bases with no gene match: 2. Per the germline V gene, CDR1 is SGHDT and CDR2 is YYEEEE. The CDR3 DNA sequence: TGTGCCAGCAGCACGGGACAGGGCCAAGAGACCCAGTACTTC. This sequence encodes CASSTGQGQETQYF. The whole variable domain, filled in from reference TRBV5-6 and TRBJ2-5, reads DAGVTQSPTHLIKTRGQQVTLRCSPKSGHDTVSWYQQALGQGPQFIFQYYEEEERQRGNFPDRFSGHQFPNYSSELNVNALLLGDSALYLCASSTGQGQETQYFGPGTRLLVL.

The chain uses TRBV19 and TRBJ1-5, with 10 bases fitting TRBD1. Germline-derived CDR1 and CDR2 are LNHDA and SQIVND (reference sequence). The ends lost 3 bases at V and 5 bases at J; junction bases unmatched: 10. CDR3 length: 17 amino acids. The CDR3 sequence is CASSILLDRGLDQPQHF. CDR3 nucleotides: TGTGCCAGTAGTATCCTATTAGACAGGGGGCTGGATCAGCCCCAGCATTTT.

This chain connects TRBV9 to TRBJ2-5, with D perhaps matching TRBD1 (5 bases). The V gene lost 0 bases and the J gene lost 4 bases, with 10 bases spanning the gap. The CDR3 contains 14 residues. The germline V gene encodes CDR1 SGDLS and CDR2 YYNGEE. This CDR3 reads CASSVGAGSETQYF. CDR3 bases: TGTGCCAGCAGCGTAGGGGCAGGGTCAGAGACCCAGTACTTC.

V gene TRBV7-9 combines with J gene TRBJ1-1; unclear D gene. Per the germline V gene, CDR1 is SEHNR and CDR2 is FQNEAQ (reference sequence). The V end lost 7 bases, the J end lost 1 base, and 16 bases lay between the germline ends. The CDR3 totals 15 residues. CDR3 amino acids: CASTPFGQTNTEAFF. In DNA, the CDR3 is TGTGCCAGCACCCCCTTTGGGCAGACGAACACTGAAGCTTTCTTT.

CDR3 in amino acids: CASSFLPGDYGYTF. The CDR3 bases are TGTGCCAGCAGCTTCTTACCCGGGGACTATGGCTACACCTTC. The V call is TRBV7-9, the J call TRBJ1-2; D gene unclear. Looked up from germline, CDR1 is SEHNR and CDR2 is FQNEAQ (reference sequence). V lost 3 bases and J lost 3, with 11 bases in between. This CDR3 has 14 amino acids.

The chain links TRBV19 to TRBJ2-1; D is possibly TRBD1 (5 bases). Germline values: CDR1 LNHDA, CDR2 SQIVND (reference sequence). The ends were cut back, 7 bases at V and 9 bases at J, with 10 bases in the middle. This CDR3 region has 11 residues. CDR3 residues: CASKGVIEQFF. CDR3 bases: TGTGCCAGTAAAGGGGTAATTGAGCAGTTCTTC. The entire variable domain, with the rest obtained from reference TRBV19 and TRBJ2-1, is as follows: DGGITQSPKYLFRKEGQNVTLSCEQNLNHDAMYWYRQDPGQGLRLIYYSQIVNDFQKGDIAEGYSVSREKKESFPLTVTSAQKNPTAFYLCASKGVIEQFFGPGTRLTVL.

The V and J genes are TRBV6-5 and TRBJ2-2; 7 bases map to TRBD1. J gave up 3 bases and V 6 bases, and 7 bases lay outside the gene matches. CDR3 length equals 15 residues. CDR1 and CDR2 (germline): MNHEY, SVGAGI. CDR3 in amino acids: CASRPITGDTGELFF. The CDR3 bases are TGTGCCAGCAGGCCGATTACAGGGGACACCGGGGAGCTGTTTTTT.

The chain has TRBV7-9 and TRBJ2-1, with 7 bases fitting TRBD1. The CDR3 has 19 amino acids. The junction had 12 bases not matched to a gene; V was cut back by 0 bases and J by 1 base. Germline V gives CDR1 SEHNR, CDR2 FQNEAQ (reference sequence). CDR3 sequence reads: CASSLAPTERGLSYNEQFF. As DNA, the CDR3 is TGTGCCAGCAGCTTAGCCCCTACAGAGAGGGGGCTGTCCTACAATGAGCAGTTCTTC.

The chain is built from TRBV6-2 or TRBV6-3 and TRBJ2-7; D remains ambiguous. Germline V CDR1 and CDR2: MNHEY, SVGEGT. The V end was cut by 2 bases, the J end by 1 base, with 3 bases between. The CDR3 has 12 residues. The CDR3 loop reads CASSYASYEQYF. The CDR3 DNA sequence: TGTGCCAGCAGTTACGCGTCCTACGAGCAGTACTTC.

The V and J genes are TRBV5-1 and TRBJ2-1; possible D gene TRBD1, 6 bases. The germline V and J ends were trimmed by 0 bases and 4 bases, with 8 bases remaining between them. Germline CDR1 is SGHRS and CDR2 is YFSETQ. The CDR3 is 14 residues long. The CDR3 DNA reads as TGCGCCAGCAGCTTGGCACAGGGATACAATGAGCAGTTCTTC. Its translation: CASSLAQGYNEQFF. The complete variable domain, with remaining parts taken from reference TRBV5-1 and TRBJ2-1, reads KAGVTQTPRYLIKTRGQQVTLSCSPISGHRSVSWYQQTPGQGLQFLFEYFSETQRNKGNFPGRFSGRQFSNSRSEMNVSTLELGDSALYLCASSLAQGYNEQFFGPGTRLTVL.

The chain recombines TRBV19 with TRBJ2-3; D possibly corresponds to TRBD2 (5 bases). Germline CDR1 is LNHDA and CDR2 is SQIVND (reference sequence). Trimming left V 3 bases short and J 4 bases short, with 14 bases between. CDR3 length equals 15 residues. CDR3 amino acids: CASSIRGSPADTQYF. CDR3 bases: TGTGCCAGTAGTATTCGAGGGAGTCCGGCAGATACGCAGTATTTT. Combining the CDR3 with reference TRBV19 and TRBJ2-3 gives the whole variable domain DGGITQSPKYLFRKEGQNVTLSCEQNLNHDAMYWYRQDPGQGLRLIYYSQIVNDFQKGDIAEGYSVSREKKESFPLTVTSAQKNPTAFYLCASSIRGSPADTQYFGPGTRLTVL.